The sample holds many counts of the clone carrying this T cell receptor (beta chain). Described time point: patch test 2, 6 weeks after DPC sensitization. Treatment described: therapeutic diphenylcyclopropenone sensitization with weekly scalp DPC. The germline gives CDR1 SGHRS, CDR2 YFSETQ. The CDR3 spans 14 residues. V was shortened by 0 bases and J by 6 bases, with 10 bases between the two germline ends. The sample belongs to a study of human T cells and chemical hapten exposure. About the research overall: Patches that contained 0.01% DPC were applied to the upper back and read at 6 days.

A single record per CDR3 protein comes from TCRdb applying MiXCR to the RACE reads. The sample lists tens of thousands of distinct CDR3 sequences; under 11% were seen once. This material consisted of whole blood, taken in connection with sensitization to the hapten diphenylcyclopropenone (DPC). The receptor was isolated from a woman between 50 and 59 years old with alopecia areata. Some clones in this sample may be carry-over from other donors' samples. The chain has TRBV5-1 and TRBJ1-5, with D perhaps TRBD1 (5 bases). The CDR3: CASSLGQGAQPQHF. In DNA, the CDR3 is TGCGCCAGCAGCTTGGGGCAGGGTGCTCAGCCCCAGCATTTT.